This T cell receptor (beta chain) was profiled in a study of OX40 agonist ivuxolimab in advanced cancers. The junction had 3 bases not matched to a gene; V was cut back by 9 bases and J by 1 base. Germline CDR1 and CDR2: SNHLY and FYNNEI. This CDR3 comprises 13 residues. Broader study findings: The average count of expanded clones was higher among CD8+ T cells than among CD4+.

Assay used: immunoSEQ multiplex PCR; TCRdb lists only in-frame clones, some missing. The table lists some 70,000 clones, roughly 85% of them singletons. As for this clone: Its target is not known.

This clonotype originated in an adult with an advanced solid tumor such as melanoma, head and neck, liver or kidney cancer. V is TRBV2 and J is TRBJ2-5; the match to TRBD1 covers 9 bases. The sequencing here drew on CD4+ or CD8+ T cells sorted from blood, taken in a trial of the OX40 agonist ivuxolimab. The CDR3 nucleotides are TGTGCCAGTAGGACAGGGGTCCAAGAGACCCAGTACTTC. Protein sequence: CASRTGVQETQYF. The whole variable domain, filled in from reference TRBV2 and TRBJ2-5, reads EPEVTQTPSHQVTQMGQEVILRCVPISNHLYFYWYRQILGQKVEFLVSFYNNEISEKSEIFDDQFSVERPDGSNFTLKIRSTKLEDSAMYFCASRTGVQETQYFGPGTRLLVL.